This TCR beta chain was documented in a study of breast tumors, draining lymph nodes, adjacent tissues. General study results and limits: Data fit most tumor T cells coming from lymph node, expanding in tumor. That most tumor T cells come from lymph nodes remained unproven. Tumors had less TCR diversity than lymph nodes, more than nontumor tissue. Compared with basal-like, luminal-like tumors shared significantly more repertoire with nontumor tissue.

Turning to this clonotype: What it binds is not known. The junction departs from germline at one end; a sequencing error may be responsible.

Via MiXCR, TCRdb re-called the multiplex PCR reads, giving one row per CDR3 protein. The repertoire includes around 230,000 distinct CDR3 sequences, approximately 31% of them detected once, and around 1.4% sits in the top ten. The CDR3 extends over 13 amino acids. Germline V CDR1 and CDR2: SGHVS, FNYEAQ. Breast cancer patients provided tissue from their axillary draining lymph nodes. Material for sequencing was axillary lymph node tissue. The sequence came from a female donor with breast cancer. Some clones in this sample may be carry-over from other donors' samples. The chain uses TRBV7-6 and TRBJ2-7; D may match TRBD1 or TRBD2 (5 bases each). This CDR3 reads CASSLGSLGEQCF. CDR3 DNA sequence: TGTGCCAGCAGCTTAGGGAGTCTAGGGGAGCAGTGCTTC.